The text below deals with one T cell receptor beta chain. This CDR3 region has 14 residues. Trimming stripped 8 bases from V and 6 bases from J, with 19 bases between. Per germline, CDR1 MNHEY and CDR2 SVGAGI. The entry originates in a study of blood T cells in healthy people across ages. Using a J-beta primer mix together with a sample-barcoded 5' primer, a second PCR was run for roughly 6 to 11 cycles. Each CDR3 protein is one row after TCRdb ran MiXCR on the 5' RACE reads. The sample has about 1.6 million distinct CDR3 sequences, roughly a third seen once. The source material was blood. The chain uses TRBV6-5 and TRBJ1-2; D is perhaps TRBD1 (5 bases). The source is a woman in her twenties or thirties in good health. This CDR3 reads CASSMGGDSNGYTF. CDR3 in DNA: TGTGCCAGCTCCATGGGGGGGGATTCCAATGGCTACACCTTC.